These 25 T cell receptor beta chains were sequenced from one sample in a study of radiation and T cells in renal cell carcinoma. Only in-frame clones appear in the TCRdb table, and some are missing; sequencing was by immunoSEQ multiplex PCR. The table records just under 150,000 clones, 86% of them present only once. Documented time point: blood 4 weeks post-SBRT, at nephrectomy. Sample treatment: 15 Gy SBRT to primary tumor, nephrectomy 4 weeks later. The sample consisted of blood, taken from a patient whose treatment included radiotherapy and nephrectomy. The receptor set was obtained from a woman aged 45-59 years with renal cell carcinoma.

This chain uses TRBV2 with TRBJ2-4; 16 bases are shared with TRBD2. Germline V CDR1 and CDR2: SNHLY, FYNNEI. Germline trimming cut 7 bases from V and 0 bases from J; bases unmatched to any gene: 3. CDR3 length: 17 amino acids. CDR3 in DNA: TGTGCCAGCACGGGACTAGCGGGGGGGCTAGCCAAAAACATTCAGTACTTC. Translation: CASTGLAGGLAKNIQYF. The full variable domain, in which reference TRBV2 and TRBJ2-4 provide the parts outside the CDR3, is EPEVTQTPSHQVTQMGQEVILRCVPISNHLYFYWYRQILGQKVEFLVSFYNNEISEKSEIFDDQFSVERPDGSNFTLKIRSTKLEDSAMYFCASTGLAGGLAKNIQYFGAGTRLSVL.

The chain joins TRBV9 to TRBJ2-1, with TRBD2 identical over 12 bases. CDR3 length: 15 amino acids. Trimming removed 3 bases from V and 8 bases from J; junction bases left unmatched: 6. Germline CDR1 and CDR2: SGDLS and YYNGEE. The CDR3 sequence is CASSDLAGGPDEQFF. The CDR3 nucleotides are TGTGCCAGCAGCGATCTAGCGGGAGGGCCTGATGAGCAGTTCTTC.

The gene calls are TRBV29-1 and TRBJ2-2; 7 nucleotides match TRBD1. Trimming at V came to 7 bases and at J to 4 bases, leaving 9 bases not matched to a gene. Germline loops: CDR1 SQVTM, CDR2 ANQGSEA. This CDR3 has 14 residues. CDR3 sequence (DNA): TGCAGCGCCCCCGGGACAGATCTCACCGGGGAGCTGTTTTTT. Protein product: CSAPGTDLTGELFF.

This clone appeared once. V usage is TRBV30 and J usage is TRBJ2-1; D possibly uses TRBD1 or TRBD2 (6 bases each). CDR1 and CDR2 (germline): GTSNPN, SVGIG (reference sequence). This CDR3 is 17 amino acids long. Trimming removed 0 bases at V and 4 bases at J, with 19 bases between. The CDR3 spells CAWSVRGTRGDYNEQFF. Written as DNA, the CDR3 is TGTGCCTGGAGTGTACGGGGAACTAGGGGGGATTACAATGAGCAGTTCTTC.

V is TRBV6-5 and J is TRBJ1-2, with D perhaps matching TRBD1 (5 bases). The V end lost 3 bases, the J end lost 5 bases, and 13 bases lay between the germline ends. The CDR3 totals 14 residues. Germline lookup yields CDR1 MNHEY and CDR2 SVGAGI. CDR3 in DNA: TGTGCCAGCAGTTATGATGCAGGGAGTTATGGCTACACCTTC. It encodes CASSYDAGSYGYTF.

This chain links TRBV19 with TRBJ2-5; TRBD1 aligns across 7 bases. J gave up 3 bases and V 1 base, and 2 bases lay outside the gene matches. This CDR3 contains 14 residues. CDR1 is LNHDA and CDR2 is SQIVND in the germline V gene (reference sequence). The CDR3 DNA sequence: TGTGCCAGTAGTATAGGAGGGGGCGAAGAGACCCAGTACTTC. This gives the protein CASSIGGGEETQYF.

This clone was counted between two and nine times. This sequence joins TRBV28 and TRBJ1-2; tentatively, D is TRBD1 (6 bases). CDR1 and CDR2 (germline): MDHEN, SYDVKM. V lost 3 bases and J 8 bases, leaving 10 bases between the germline ends. This CDR3 region has 12 residues. The CDR3 loop is CASSFGGVGYTF. The CDR3 DNA is TGTGCCAGCAGTTTTGGGGGCGTCGGCTACACCTTC.

This clone was recorded only once. The chain links TRBV5-1 to TRBJ1-2, with 9 positions matching TRBD1. Losses at the gene ends were 0 bases for V and 6 bases for J; bases not matched to a gene: 0. This CDR3 spans 13 amino acids. CDR1 SGHRS and CDR2 YFSETQ come from the germline V gene. The CDR3 DNA is TGCGCCAGCAGCTTGGGGGACAGGGATGGCTACACCTTC. This codes for CASSLGDRDGYTF.

This sequence joins TRBV7-2 and TRBJ2-2, with no clear D. The CDR3 sequence is 16 residues long. Trimming shortened V by 5 bases and J by 0 bases, and 13 bases separated the two germline ends. Germline V gives CDR1 SGHTA, CDR2 FQGNSA. CDR3 region: CASSPMIVTNTGELFF. The CDR3 region has the DNA TGTGCCAGCAGCCCAATGATAGTGACGAACACCGGGGAGCTGTTTTTT.

The chain recombines TRBV4-3 with TRBJ2-5; 8 bases fit TRBD2. The CDR3 is 15 amino acids. The ends lost 1 base at V and 5 bases at J; junction bases unmatched: 6. CDR1 LGHNA and CDR2 YSLEER come from the germline V gene. The CDR3 DNA sequence: TGCGCCAGCAGCCAAGTCTGGTCGGGGGGGGAGACCCAGTACTTC. Encoded protein: CASSQVWSGGETQYF.

J is TRBJ1-4 and V is TRBV28; 7 bases map to TRBD1. Trimming removed 4 bases from V and 4 bases from J; junction bases left unmatched: 3. The CDR3 runs to 14 residues. The germline CDR1 and CDR2 sequences are MDHEN and SYDVKM. CDR3 nucleotide sequence: TGTGCCAGCAGTTCAGGGGGTTATAATGAAAAACTGTTTTTT. Translating gives CASSSGGYNEKLFF.

The chain employs TRBV18 and TRBJ2-3, with D perhaps TRBD1 (5 bases). CDR3 length: 17 amino acids. V lost 2 bases to trimming and J lost 2 bases, with 17 bases between them. Per the germline V gene, CDR1 is KGHSH and CDR2 is LQKENI. The CDR3 nucleotides read TGTGCCAGCTCACCAGATTACAGGACGGAATACACAGATACGCAGTATTTT. This translates into CASSPDYRTEYTDTQYF.

The rearrangement links TRBV7-8 to TRBJ1-2; D perhaps matches TRBD1 (5 bases). This CDR3 comprises 16 residues. V lost 2 bases and J lost 5, with 18 bases in between. Germline V gives CDR1 SGHVS, CDR2 FQNEAQ. This CDR3 is CASSLTSTLGGYGYTF. The CDR3 DNA is TGTGCCAGCAGCTTAACTTCGACACTCGGGGGGTATGGCTACACCTTC.

This chain links TRBV6-6 with TRBJ2-1; 11 bases line up with TRBD2. The CDR3 is 16 residues long. CDR1 and CDR2 (germline): MNHNY, SVGAGI (reference sequence). The trim removed 4 bases at V and 9 bases at J, leaving 11 bases unmatched. CDR3 sequence (DNA): TGTGCCAGCAGTTCCCCGACTAGCGGGAATCTACCTGAGCAGTTCTTC. Translating it yields CASSSPTSGNLPEQFF.

The chain combines TRBV19 with TRBJ2-7, with D possibly TRBD2 on 6 matching bases. CDR3 length: 13 residues. Per germline, CDR1 LNHDA and CDR2 SQIVND (reference sequence). Trimming pared 4 bases from V and 7 bases from J, leaving 14 bases between. The CDR3 here is CASSTIISGEQYF. CDR3 coding DNA: TGTGCCAGTAGTACTATTATAAGCGGGGAGCAGTACTTC. The entire variable domain, with the rest obtained from reference TRBV19 and TRBJ2-7, is as follows: DGGITQSPKYLFRKEGQNVTLSCEQNLNHDAMYWYRQDPGQGLRLIYYSQIVNDFQKGDIAEGYSVSREKKESFPLTVTSAQKNPTAFYLCASSTIISGEQYFGPGTRLTVT.

V is TRBV2 and J is TRBJ2-7; the D gene is possibly TRBD2 (6 bases). Germline V gene sequence: CDR1 SNHLY, CDR2 FYNNEI. Deletions cut 5 bases from V and 6 bases from J, with 11 bases between. CDR3 length: 12 amino acids. The CDR3 coding sequence is TGTGCCAGCAGTCGGAGGCGGGGCGAGCAGTACTTC. It is translated as CASSRRRGEQYF.

V usage is TRBV19 and J usage is TRBJ1-5; D might be TRBD1 (5 bases). The CDR3 extends over 15 amino acids. The V and J ends lost 6 bases and 4 bases respectively, with 16 bases between them. CDR1 is LNHDA, CDR2 SQIVND, per germline (reference sequence). The CDR3 DNA reads as TGTGCCAGTAGCCGAGGGTCAGAGGGGAATCAGCCCCAGCATTTT. Protein sequence: CASSRGSEGNQPQHF.

The chain recombines TRBV5-4 with TRBJ2-7; D might be TRBD1 (6 bases). Germline CDR1 is SGHNT and CDR2 is YYREEE (reference sequence). The CDR3 loop spans 15 amino acids. Trimming took off 2 bases at V and 3 bases at J, with 15 bases between the two ends. The DNA for the CDR3 is TGTGCCAGCAGCTTAACAGGGAATATAGGCTACGAGCAGTACTTC. Its protein is CASSLTGNIGYEQYF.

This clone was counted once. This chain uses TRBV9 with TRBJ2-7; possible D gene TRBD2, 7 bases. The CDR3 runs to 15 residues. V was clipped by 0 bases and J by 5 bases, with 15 bases between them. CDR1 is SGDLS, CDR2 YYNGEE, per germline. This chain's CDR3 is CASSVEGGESHEQYF. The CDR3 bases are TGTGCCAGCAGCGTAGAGGGGGGGGAGTCCCACGAGCAGTACTTC.

The CDR3 spells CASSTPGRYSGYTF. In DNA, the CDR3 is TGTGCCAGTAGTACCCCCGGCAGATACAGTGGCTACACCTTC. This chain connects TRBV19 to TRBJ1-2; D is undetermined. The CDR3 covers 14 residues. Trimming pared 4 bases from V and 7 bases from J, leaving 16 bases between. Germline V gene sequence: CDR1 LNHDA, CDR2 SQIVND (reference sequence).

The CDR3 nucleotides are TGTGCCAGCTCGCGACAGGGGTATCGCAATCAGCCCCAGCATTTT. This gives the protein CASSRQGYRNQPQHF. The rearrangement joins TRBV18 to TRBJ1-5; 8 bases match TRBD1. Per the germline V gene, CDR1 is KGHSH and CDR2 is LQKENI. V was clipped by 6 bases and J by 2 bases; unmatched bases: 6. This CDR3 contains 15 residues.

V and J are TRBV5-1 and TRBJ1-3; no clear D. The CDR3 totals 15 residues. Trimming cost V 2 bases and J 9 bases, with 18 bases left between them. Per the germline V gene, CDR1 is SGHRS and CDR2 is YFSETQ. CDR3 loop: CASSLATSLEGTIYF. The CDR3 DNA sequence: TGCGCCAGCAGCTTAGCCACCTCTCTGGAAGGCACCATATATTTT.

The V gene is TRBV9, the J gene TRBJ2-7; D not resolved. Germline V lookup: CDR1 SGDLS, CDR2 YYNGEE. This CDR3 has 13 residues. Trimming took 4 bases from V and 2 from J, leaving 10 bases between them. The DNA for the CDR3 is TGTGCCAGCAGCCCTGAGACCACCTACGAGCAGTACTTC. Protein product: CASSPETTYEQYF.

This chain joins TRBV9 and TRBJ2-7, with D perhaps matching TRBD1 or TRBD2 (5 bases each). The V and J ends lost 3 bases and 0 bases respectively, with 10 bases between them. Germline assignment: CDR1 SGDLS and CDR2 YYNGEE. This CDR3 spans 14 amino acids. The CDR3 DNA reads TGTGCCAGCAGCGCCTGGGACGGCTCCTACGAGCAGTACTTC. It specifies CASSAWDGSYEQYF.

Only a few counts were recorded for this clone. J is TRBJ1-1 and V is TRBV5-6, with D unresolved. The CDR3 totals 16 residues. V was trimmed by 1 base and J by 5 bases, leaving 18 bases between them. CDR1 SGHDT and CDR2 YYEEEE come from the germline V gene. CDR3 region: CASSLRSRLRGTEAFF. The CDR3 coding sequence is TGTGCCAGCAGCTTGAGATCGCGACTGAGAGGGACTGAAGCTTTCTTT. Filled out from reference TRBV5-6 and TRBJ1-1, the complete variable domain reads DAGVTQSPTHLIKTRGQQVTLRCSPKSGHDTVSWYQQALGQGPQFIFQYYEEEERQRGNFPDRFSGHQFPNYSSELNVNALLLGDSALYLCASSLRSRLRGTEAFFGQGTRLTVV.